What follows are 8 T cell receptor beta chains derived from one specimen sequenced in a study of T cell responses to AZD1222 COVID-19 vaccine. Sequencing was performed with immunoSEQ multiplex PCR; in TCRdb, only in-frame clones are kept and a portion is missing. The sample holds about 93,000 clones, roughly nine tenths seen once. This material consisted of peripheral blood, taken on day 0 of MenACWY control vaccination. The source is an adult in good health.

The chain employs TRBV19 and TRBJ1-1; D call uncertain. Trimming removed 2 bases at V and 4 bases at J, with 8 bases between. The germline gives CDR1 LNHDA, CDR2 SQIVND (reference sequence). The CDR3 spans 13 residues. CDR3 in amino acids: CASSIMQSTEAFF. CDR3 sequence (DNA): TGTGCCAGTAGTATAATGCAAAGCACTGAAGCTTTCTTT.

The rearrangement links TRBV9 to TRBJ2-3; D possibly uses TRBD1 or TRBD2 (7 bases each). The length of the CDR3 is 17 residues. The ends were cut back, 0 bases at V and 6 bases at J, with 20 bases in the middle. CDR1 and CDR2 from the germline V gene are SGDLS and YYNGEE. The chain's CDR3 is CASSVGRGPGGRDTQYF. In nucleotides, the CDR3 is TGTGCCAGCAGCGTAGGTAGGGGGCCGGGGGGCCGGGATACGCAGTATTTT.

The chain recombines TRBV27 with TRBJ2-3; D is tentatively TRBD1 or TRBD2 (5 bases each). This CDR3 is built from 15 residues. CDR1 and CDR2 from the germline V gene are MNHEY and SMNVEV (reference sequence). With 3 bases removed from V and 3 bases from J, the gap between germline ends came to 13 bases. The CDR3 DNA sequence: TGTGCCAGCAGTTTCACAGGACTGAGGACAGATACGCAGTATTTT. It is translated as CASSFTGLRTDTQYF.

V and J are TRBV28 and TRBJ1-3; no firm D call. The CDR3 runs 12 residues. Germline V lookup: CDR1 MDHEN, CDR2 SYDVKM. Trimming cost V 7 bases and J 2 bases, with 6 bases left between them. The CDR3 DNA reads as TGTGCCAGCACCTCGCCTGGAAACACCATATATTTT. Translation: CASTSPGNTIYF.

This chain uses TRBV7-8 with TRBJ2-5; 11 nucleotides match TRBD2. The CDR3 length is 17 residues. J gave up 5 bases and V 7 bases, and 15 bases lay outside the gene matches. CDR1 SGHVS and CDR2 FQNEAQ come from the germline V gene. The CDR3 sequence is CASTKGGSGGALETQYF. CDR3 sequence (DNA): TGTGCCAGCACCAAAGGGGGTAGCGGGGGGGCCCTGGAGACCCAGTACTTC.

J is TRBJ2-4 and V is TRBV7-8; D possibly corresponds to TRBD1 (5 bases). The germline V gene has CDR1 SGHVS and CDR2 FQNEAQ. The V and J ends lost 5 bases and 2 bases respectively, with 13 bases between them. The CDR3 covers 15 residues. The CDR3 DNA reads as TGTGCCAGCAGCCCCCCGGCAGGGACCAAAAACATTCAGTACTTC. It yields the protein CASSPPAGTKNIQYF.

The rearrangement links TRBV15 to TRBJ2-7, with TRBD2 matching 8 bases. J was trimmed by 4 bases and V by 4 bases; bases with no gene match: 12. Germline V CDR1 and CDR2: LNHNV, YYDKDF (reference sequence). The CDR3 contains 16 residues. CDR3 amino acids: CATSITYGGALYEQYF. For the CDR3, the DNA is TGTGCCACCAGCATAACCTACGGGGGGGCGCTGTACGAGCAGTACTTC.

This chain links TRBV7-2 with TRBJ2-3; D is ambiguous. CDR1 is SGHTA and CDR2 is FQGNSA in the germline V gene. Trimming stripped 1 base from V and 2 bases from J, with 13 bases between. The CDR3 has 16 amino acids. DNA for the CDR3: TGTGCCAGCAGCTTAGAATCCGCCAGGCCCACAGATACGCAGTATTTT. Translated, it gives CASSLESARPTDTQYF.